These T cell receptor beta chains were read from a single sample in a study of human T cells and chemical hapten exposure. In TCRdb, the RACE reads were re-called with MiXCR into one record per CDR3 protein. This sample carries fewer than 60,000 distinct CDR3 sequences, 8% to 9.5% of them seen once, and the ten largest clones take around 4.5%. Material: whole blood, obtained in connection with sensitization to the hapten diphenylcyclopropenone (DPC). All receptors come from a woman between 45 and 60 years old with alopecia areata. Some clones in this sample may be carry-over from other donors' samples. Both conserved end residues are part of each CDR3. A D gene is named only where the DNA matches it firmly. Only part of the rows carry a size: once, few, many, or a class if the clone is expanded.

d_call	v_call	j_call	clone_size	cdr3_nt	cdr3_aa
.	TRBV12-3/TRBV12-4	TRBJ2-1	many	TGTGCCAGCAGATTTGGGGGAGACTCCTACAATGAGCAGTTCTTC	CASRFGGDSYNEQFF
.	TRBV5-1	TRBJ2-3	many	TGCGCCAGCAGCTTGGATTTCAGGCCAGATACGCAGTATTTT	CASSLDFRPDTQYF
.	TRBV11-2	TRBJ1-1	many	TGTGCCAGCAGCCCACAAACAGGGTCCACTGAAGCTTTCTTT	CASSPQTGSTEAFF
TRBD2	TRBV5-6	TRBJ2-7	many	TGTGCCAGCAGCTCTGGGACCGGGGGGTTTTACGAGCAGTACTTC	CASSSGTGGFYEQYF
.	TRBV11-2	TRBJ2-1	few	TGTGCCAGCAGCCTATGGCGCGAACCTAACAATGAGCAGTTCTTC	CASSLWREPNNEQFF
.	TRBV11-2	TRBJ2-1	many	TGTGCCAGCAGCTCCTTGCGGGTGTCCTACAATGAGCAGTTCTTC	CASSSLRVSYNEQFF
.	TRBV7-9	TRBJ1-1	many	TGTGCCAGCAGTAATGGGGTGAACACTGAAGCTTTCTTT	CASSNGVNTEAFF
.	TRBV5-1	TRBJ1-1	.	TGCGCCAGCAGCTTCGAGTTGAACACTGAAGCTTTCTTT	CASSFELNTEAFF
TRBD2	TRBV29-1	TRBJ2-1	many	TGCAGCGCTGGGACTAGCGGGACCCACAATGAGCAGTTCTTC	CSAGTSGTHNEQFF
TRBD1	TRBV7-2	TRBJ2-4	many	TGTGCCAGCGGGTTATCAGGGGGCGCGGACATTCAGTACTTC	CASGLSGGADIQYF
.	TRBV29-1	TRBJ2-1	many	TGCAGCGTTGAAGCTTTTCCCGGCCTACAGTTCTTC	CSVEAFPGLQFF
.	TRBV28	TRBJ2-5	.	TGTGCCAGTCAAGCGACCCAGTACTTC	CASQATQYF
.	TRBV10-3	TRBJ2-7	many	TGTGCCATCAGCCCCAGGGGTTTCGAGCAGTACTTC	CAISPRGFEQYF
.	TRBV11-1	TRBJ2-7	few	TGTGCCAGCAGCTTAGACTTGCTCTCCTACGAGCAGTACTTC	CASSLDLLSYEQYF
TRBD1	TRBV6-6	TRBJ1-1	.	TGTGCCAGCAGCAACCGGGACAGTGAAGCTTTCTTT	CASSNRDSEAFF
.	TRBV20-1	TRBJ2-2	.	TGCAATGCTAGGAACGGTCAGTCGCGGGCCGGGGAGCTGTTTTTT	CNARNGQSRAGELFF
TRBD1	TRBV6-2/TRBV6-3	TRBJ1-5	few	TGTGCCAGCAGCCCCGGGACAGGATATCGCAATCAGCCCCAGCATTTT	CASSPGTGYRNQPQHF
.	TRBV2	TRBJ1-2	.	TGTGCCAGCAGTGCGGACAGCTATGGCTACACCTTC	CASSADSYGYTF
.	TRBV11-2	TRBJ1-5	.	TGTGCCAGCAGCTTAGCCGACAATCAGCCCCAGCATTTT	CASSLADNQPQHF
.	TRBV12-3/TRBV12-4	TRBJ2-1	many	TGTGCCAGCAGTTTCCGGATGCTAGCAGAGTACAATGAGCAGTTCTTC	CASSFRMLAEYNEQFF
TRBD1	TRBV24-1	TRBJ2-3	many	TGTGCCACCAGGATGGGACAGACGGTGCCCACAGATACGCAGTATTTT	CATRMGQTVPTDTQYF
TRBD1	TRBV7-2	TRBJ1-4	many	TGTGCCAGCAGCTTAGTGGGACAGGGGATTGAAAAACTGTTTTTT	CASSLVGQGIEKLFF
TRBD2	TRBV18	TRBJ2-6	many	TGTGCCAGCTCACCACTAGCGGGAGATGGGGCCAACGTCCTGACTTTC	CASSPLAGDGANVLTF
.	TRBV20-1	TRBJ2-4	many	TGCAGTGCTTTGCAGTTAAACATTCAGTACTTC	CSALQLNIQYF
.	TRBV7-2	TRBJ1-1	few	TGTGCCAGCAGCGGAGCGGTGGGATTTGACCAGGGCAACACTGAAGCTTTCTTT	CASSGAVGFDQGNTEAFF
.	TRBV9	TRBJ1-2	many	TGTGCCAGCAGCGTACGCAATAACAACTATGGCTACACCTTC	CASSVRNNNYGYTF
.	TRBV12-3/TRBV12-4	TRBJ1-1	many	TGTGCCAGCATAGGGCCAGGGTCTTCCTTAACCTCGTCGGAGAACACTGAAGCTTTCTTT	CASIGPGSSLTSSENTEAFF
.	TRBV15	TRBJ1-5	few	TGTGCCACCAGCAGAGGGGTAACGCTCAGGCAGAATCAGCCCCAGCATTTT	CATSRGVTLRQNQPQHF
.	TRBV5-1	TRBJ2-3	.	TGCGCCAGCGGGCCCACAGATACGCAGTATTTT	CASGPTDTQYF
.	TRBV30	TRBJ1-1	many	TGTGCCTGGAGGGAACAGAGCCTGGGAAACACTGAAGCTTTCTTT	CAWREQSLGNTEAFF
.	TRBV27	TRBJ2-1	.	TGTGCCAGCAGTTTCGTTGCACAGACTAGATCCTACAATGAGCAGTTCTTC	CASSFVAQTRSYNEQFF
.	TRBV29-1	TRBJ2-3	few	TGCAGCGTTGGTGCCAGAACAGATACGCAGTATTTT	CSVGARTDTQYF
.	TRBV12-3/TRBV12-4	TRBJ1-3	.	TGTGCCAGCAGCCGCTTGGGGGGCTCTGGAAACACCATATATTTT	CASSRLGGSGNTIYF
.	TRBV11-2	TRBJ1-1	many	TGTGCCAGCAGCGGAGACAGGAGGGGAACTGAAGCTTTCTTT	CASSGDRRGTEAFF
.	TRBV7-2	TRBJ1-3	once	TGTGCCAGCAGCTTGGAAGTTAGAAACACCATATATTTT	CASSLEVRNTIYF